Below, 24 T cell receptor beta chains from the same sample are listed, as sequenced in a study of human T cells and chemical hapten exposure. In TCRdb, the RACE reads were re-called with MiXCR into one record per CDR3 protein. The table lists around 250,000 distinct CDR3 sequences, about 9% of them singletons. Regarding time point: pre-sensitization, week 0. Treatment reported: therapeutic diphenylcyclopropenone sensitization with weekly scalp DPC. The source was whole blood, collected in connection with sensitization to the hapten diphenylcyclopropenone (DPC). The receptors derive from a woman in her 40s with alopecia areata. Some clones in this sample may be carry-over from other donors' samples.

This clonotype was seen more than once but under ten times. The chain recombines TRBV12-3 or TRBV12-4 with TRBJ2-6; 10 bases map to TRBD2. The J segment lost 4 bases and the V segment lost 5 bases, leaving 5 bases of the junction unmatched. This CDR3 is 16 amino acids long. CDR3 sequence reads: CASSPGLASGANVLTF. CDR3 nucleotide sequence: TGTGCCAGCAGTCCGGGACTAGCGTCCGGGGCCAACGTCCTGACTTTC.

This clonotype was found a few times. The rearrangement uses TRBV12-3 or TRBV12-4 and TRBJ2-1, with D perhaps TRBD1 (5 bases). The CDR3 covers 14 residues. The V end was cut by 9 bases, the J end by 5 bases, with 17 bases between. The CDR3 DNA reads TGTGCCAGTGGGGCCACGCCAAGCGACAATGAGCAGTTCTTC. It codes for CASGATPSDNEQFF.

J is TRBJ1-3 and V is TRBV5-1; D is undetermined. Germline CDR1 SGHRS, CDR2 YFSETQ. This CDR3 has 16 amino acids. Trimming took 7 bases from V and 2 from J, leaving 19 bases between them. CDR3 sequence (DNA): TGCGCCAGCGCGAAGACGGCTCCAAACCCTGGAAACACCATATATTTT. Protein product: CASAKTAPNPGNTIYF.

The J gene is TRBJ2-2, the V gene TRBV2, with a possible D match to TRBD1 (6 bases). The CDR3 has 14 residues. The ends were cut back, 3 bases at V and 1 base at J, with 6 bases in the middle. Germline CDR1 SNHLY, CDR2 FYNNEI. The CDR3 DNA sequence: TGTGCCAGCAGTGAGACAGGGAACACCGGGGAGCTGTTTTTT. This codes for CASSETGNTGELFF.

Only a few counts were recorded for this clonotype. V gene TRBV27 combines with J gene TRBJ2-1; D could derive from TRBD1 or TRBD2 (5 bases each). Germline loops: CDR1 MNHEY, CDR2 SMNVEV (reference sequence). This CDR3 has 13 residues. Trimming cost V 9 bases and J 3 bases, with 12 bases left between them. CDR3: CASGTRSYNEQFF. CDR3 in DNA: TGTGCCAGTGGGACCAGGAGCTACAATGAGCAGTTCTTC.

This clonotype appeared many times. The V and J genes are TRBV20-1 and TRBJ1-5; no firm D call. The CDR3 consists of 14 residues. Germline V lookup: CDR1 DFQATT, CDR2 SNEGSKA (reference sequence). The V and J ends lost 3 bases and 8 bases respectively, with 17 bases between them. As DNA, the CDR3 is TGCAGTGCTAGGGTTACGGGCGCCGGGGAGCCCCAGCATTTT. It specifies CSARVTGAGEPQHF.

The V and J genes are TRBV11-1 and TRBJ1-2; 7 bases align to TRBD1. After removal of 5 bases from V and 3 bases from J, the junction contained 9 bases not matched to a gene. There are 15 residues in the CDR3. Germline CDR1 is SGHAT and CDR2 is FQDESV (reference sequence). The CDR3 DNA reads TGTGCCAGCAGCGTTACCCTCGGACAGGACTATGGCTACACCTTC. Protein sequence: CASSVTLGQDYGYTF.

This clonotype has a handful of counts. The chain combines TRBV27 with TRBJ1-5; perhaps TRBD1 as D (6 bases). CDR1 is MNHEY, CDR2 SMNVEV, per germline (reference sequence). The CDR3 is 13 amino acids. Trimming cost V 6 bases and J 2 bases, with 8 bases left between them. CDR3 bases: TGTGCCAGCAGCTGGGGGCGCAATCAGCCCCAGCATTTT. Translated, it gives CASSWGRNQPQHF.

The chain employs TRBV7-2 and TRBJ2-3; 9 nucleotides align to TRBD2. This CDR3 spans 19 amino acids. V shed 0 bases and J 3 bases; nucleotides not matched to a gene: 13. From germline, CDR1 is SGHTA and CDR2 FQGNSA. The CDR3 DNA sequence: TGTGCCAGCAGCTTAGCGCGTCGGTCTTTTAGCGGGAGTACAGATACGCAGTATTTT. This gives the protein CASSLARRSFSGSTDTQYF.

The chain combines TRBV3-1 with TRBJ2-2; D tentatively reads TRBD1 or TRBD2 (5 bases each). The CDR3 loop spans 16 amino acids. Germline V gene sequence: CDR1 LGHDT, CDR2 YNNKEL (reference sequence). The V end lost 3 bases, the J end lost 4 bases, and 15 bases lay between the germline ends. The CDR3 protein is CASSHPGTIRTGELFF. CDR3 nucleotides: TGTGCCAGCAGCCATCCAGGGACGATACGCACCGGGGAGCTGTTTTTT.

The table lists this clonotype with a few counts. V and J are TRBV27 and TRBJ1-6; 9 bases are shared with TRBD1. Losses at the gene ends were 4 bases for V and 10 bases for J; bases not matched to a gene: 8. This CDR3 is built from 15 residues. Germline CDR1 and CDR2: MNHEY and SMNVEV (reference sequence). This CDR3 is CASSSPRTGVSPLHF. CDR3 DNA: TGTGCCAGCAGTTCACCTCGGACAGGGGTGTCACCCCTCCACTTT.

The genes are TRBV20-1 and TRBJ2-3; D unresolved. Deletions cut 5 bases from V and 0 bases from J, with 12 bases between. Germline V CDR1 and CDR2: DFQATT, SNEGSKA (reference sequence). CDR3 size: 14 residues. This CDR3 reads CSAPRFDSTDTQYF. CDR3 DNA sequence: TGCAGTGCTCCACGTTTTGATAGCACAGATACGCAGTATTTT.

This clonotype was seen at least ten times. The rearrangement links TRBV11-2 to TRBJ2-7; tentative D call: TRBD2 (6 bases). CDR1 is SGHAT, CDR2 FQNNGV, per germline. This CDR3 region has 15 residues. The germline V and J ends were trimmed by 5 bases and 1 base, with 15 bases remaining between them. CDR3 bases: TGTGCCAGCAGCCTTGATCTGGCGGGATCCTACGAGCAGTACTTC. Its translation: CASSLDLAGSYEQYF.

This clonotype was seen at least ten times. The gene calls are TRBV5-1 and TRBJ2-5; 8 nucleotides agree with TRBD1. Germline CDR1 SGHRS, CDR2 YFSETQ. The V gene end was trimmed by 4 bases and the J gene end by 3 bases; junction bases not matched to a gene: 2. This CDR3 is built from 13 residues. The CDR3 loop is CASSTTGEETQYF. The CDR3 DNA follows: TGCGCCAGCAGCACGACAGGGGAAGAGACCCAGTACTTC.

This clonotype was found a few times. The genes are TRBV7-2 and TRBJ2-1; 12 bases agree with TRBD2. V trimming: 5 bases; J trimming: 8 bases; junction bases outside the gene matches: 7. From germline, CDR1 is SGHTA and CDR2 FQGNSA. The CDR3 runs 15 residues. The DNA for the CDR3 is TGTGCCAGCAGCATGAGACTAGCGGGAGCCTATGAGCAGTTCTTC. Encoded protein: CASSMRLAGAYEQFF.

The chain links TRBV4-3 to TRBJ2-5; 8 positions match TRBD2. The CDR3 sequence is 18 residues long. CDR1 is LGHNA and CDR2 is YSLEER in the germline V gene. The V and J ends lost 0 bases and 4 bases, in that order; junction bases with no gene match: 13. CDR3 sequence (DNA): TGCGCCAGCAGCCAAGATTGGGTTGGTAGCGGGAAAGTAGAGACCCAGTACTTC. This sequence encodes CASSQDWVGSGKVETQYF.

This clonotype came up a few times. V usage is TRBV5-1 and J usage is TRBJ2-3, with 8 bases identical to TRBD1. Trimming at V came to 2 bases and at J to 5 bases, leaving 13 bases not matched to a gene. Germline lookup yields CDR1 SGHRS and CDR2 YFSETQ. The CDR3 covers 17 residues. This chain's CDR3 is CASSLPRTGIVGDTQYF. The CDR3 DNA reads as TGCGCCAGCAGCTTACCTAGGACAGGGATAGTTGGAGATACGCAGTATTTT.

The chain combines TRBV28 with TRBJ1-1; D gene unclear. The CDR3 contains 13 residues. V gave up 11 bases and J gave up 0 bases, with 13 bases separating them. Germline V CDR1 and CDR2: MDHEN, SYDVKM. The chain's CDR3 is CAGSQHLNTEAFF. CDR3 nucleotides: TGTGCCGGGTCTCAACACCTGAACACTGAAGCTTTCTTT.

The chain employs TRBV4-3 and TRBJ2-7, with D perhaps TRBD2 (5 bases). The germline V gene encodes CDR1 LGHNA and CDR2 YSLEER. This CDR3 region has 17 residues. The germline V and J ends were trimmed by 0 bases and 2 bases, with 17 bases remaining between them. The CDR3 sequence is CASSQELRSGAAYEQYF. The CDR3 DNA follows: TGCGCCAGCAGCCAAGAACTCAGGAGCGGTGCTGCCTACGAGCAGTACTTC.

This clonotype was seen a few times. V gene TRBV12-3 or TRBV12-4 combines with J gene TRBJ2-5; the match to TRBD2 covers 8 bases. CDR3 length: 17 residues. The ends lost 1 base at V and 2 bases at J; junction bases unmatched: 9. The CDR3 bases are TGTGCCAGCAGTTTAGGGCTCCTACTAGCGGTTCAAGAGACCCAGTACTTC. Translated: CASSLGLLLAVQETQYF.

In this sample, this clonotype turned up many times. The J gene is TRBJ2-7, the V gene TRBV28, with 8 bases lining up with TRBD2. After removal of 5 bases from V and 4 bases from J, the junction contained 7 bases not matched to a gene. The CDR3 length is 14 residues. Germline V gives CDR1 MDHEN, CDR2 SYDVKM. CDR3 in amino acids: CASSDRTSRYEQYF. CDR3 sequence (DNA): TGTGCCAGCAGTGACCGGACTAGCAGGTACGAGCAGTACTTC.

Concerning this clonotype itself: A much larger clonotype is one base distant, so this may be a read error. The chain uses TRBV7-2 and TRBJ2-7; TRBD2 is a possible D gene (5 bases). The CDR3 loop spans 14 amino acids. CDR1 is SGHTA and CDR2 is FQGNSA in the germline V gene. With 5 bases removed from V and 3 bases from J, the gap between germline ends came to 14 bases. CDR3 sequence (DNA): TGTGCCAGCAGCCAGAGGGTATCGGTCTACGAGCAGTACTTC. Protein product: CASSQRVSVYEQYF.

This clonotype has just a few counts. The chain couples TRBV28 to TRBJ2-5, with TRBD1 matching 12 bases. Germline V gene data show CDR1 as MDHEN and CDR2 as SYDVKM. The CDR3 sequence is 15 residues long. V lost 8 bases and J lost 5; bases outside the gene matches: 9. The CDR3 coding sequence is TGTGCCAGCGGGACGGGACAGGGGGCGTGGGAGACCCAGTACTTC. This gives the protein CASGTGQGAWETQYF.

This clonotype was recorded a few times. This rearrangement joins TRBV7-2 to TRBJ2-7; D may be TRBD1 (6 bases). V gave up 2 bases and J gave up 3 bases, with 14 bases separating them. The CDR3 runs 15 residues. The germline gives CDR1 SGHTA, CDR2 FQGNSA. The CDR3 sequence is CASSLRRQDIYEQYF. DNA for the CDR3: TGTGCCAGCAGCTTACGGCGACAGGATATCTACGAGCAGTACTTC.